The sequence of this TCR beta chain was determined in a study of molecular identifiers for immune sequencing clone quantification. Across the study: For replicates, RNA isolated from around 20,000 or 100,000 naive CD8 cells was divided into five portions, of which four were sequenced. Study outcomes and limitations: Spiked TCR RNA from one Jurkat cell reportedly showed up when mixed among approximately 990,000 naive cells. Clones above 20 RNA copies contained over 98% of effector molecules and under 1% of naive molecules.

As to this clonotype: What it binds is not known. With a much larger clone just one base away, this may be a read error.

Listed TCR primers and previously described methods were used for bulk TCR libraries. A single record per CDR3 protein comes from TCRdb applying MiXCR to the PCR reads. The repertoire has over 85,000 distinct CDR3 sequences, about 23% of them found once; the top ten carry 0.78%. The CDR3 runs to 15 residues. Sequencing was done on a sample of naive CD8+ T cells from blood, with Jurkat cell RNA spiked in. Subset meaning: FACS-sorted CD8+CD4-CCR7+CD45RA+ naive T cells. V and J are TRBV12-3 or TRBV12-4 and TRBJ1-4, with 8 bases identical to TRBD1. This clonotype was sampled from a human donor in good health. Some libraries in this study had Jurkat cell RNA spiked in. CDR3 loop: CASSLTGGGIENLFF. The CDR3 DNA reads TGTGCCAGCAGTCTCACAGGGGGGGGAATAGAAAATCTGTTTTTT.